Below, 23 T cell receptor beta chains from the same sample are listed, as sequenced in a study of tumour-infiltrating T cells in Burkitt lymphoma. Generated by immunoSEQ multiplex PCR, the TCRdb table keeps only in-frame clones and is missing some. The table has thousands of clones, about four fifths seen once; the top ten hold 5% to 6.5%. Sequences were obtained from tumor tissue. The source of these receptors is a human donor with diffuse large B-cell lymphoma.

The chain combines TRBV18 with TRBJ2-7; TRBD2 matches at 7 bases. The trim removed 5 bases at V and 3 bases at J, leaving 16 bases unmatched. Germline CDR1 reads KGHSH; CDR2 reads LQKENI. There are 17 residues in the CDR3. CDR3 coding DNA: TGTGCCAGCTCAACCTTGAACCTACTAGCGTCAGACTACGAGCAGTACTTC. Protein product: CASSTLNLLASDYEQYF.

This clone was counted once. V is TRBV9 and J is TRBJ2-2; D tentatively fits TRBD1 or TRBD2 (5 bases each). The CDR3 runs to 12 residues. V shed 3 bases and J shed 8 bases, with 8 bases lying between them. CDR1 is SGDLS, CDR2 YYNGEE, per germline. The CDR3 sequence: CASSGGLGELFF. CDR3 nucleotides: TGTGCCAGCAGCGGGGGGTTGGGGGAGCTGTTTTTT.

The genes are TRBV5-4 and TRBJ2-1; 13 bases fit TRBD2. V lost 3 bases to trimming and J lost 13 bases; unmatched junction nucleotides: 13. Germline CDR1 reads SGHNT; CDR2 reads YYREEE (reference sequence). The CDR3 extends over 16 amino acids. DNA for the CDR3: TGTGCCAGCAGCTCTCGGGGGACTAGCGGGGTCCTTTCCCAGTTCTTC. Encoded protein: CASSSRGTSGVLSQFF.

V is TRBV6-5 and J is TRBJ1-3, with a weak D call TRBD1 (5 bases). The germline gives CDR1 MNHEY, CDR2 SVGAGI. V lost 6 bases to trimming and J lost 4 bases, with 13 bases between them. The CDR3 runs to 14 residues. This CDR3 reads CASRRDLLGNTIYF. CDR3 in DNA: TGTGCCAGCAGGAGGGACTTACTAGGAAACACCATATATTTT.

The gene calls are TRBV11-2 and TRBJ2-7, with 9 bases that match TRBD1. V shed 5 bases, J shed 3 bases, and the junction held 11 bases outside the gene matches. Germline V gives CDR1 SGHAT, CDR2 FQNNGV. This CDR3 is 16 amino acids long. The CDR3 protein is CASSPGIGGQGYEQYF. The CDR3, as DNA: TGTGCCAGCAGCCCAGGGATCGGGGGACAGGGCTACGAGCAGTACTTC.

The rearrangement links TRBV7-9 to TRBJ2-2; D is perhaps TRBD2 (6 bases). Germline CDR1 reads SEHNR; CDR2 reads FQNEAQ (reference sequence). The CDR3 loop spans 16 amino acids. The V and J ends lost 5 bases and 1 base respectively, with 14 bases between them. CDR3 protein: CASSTSERVNTGELFF. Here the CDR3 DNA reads TGTGCCAGCAGCACTTCCGAGCGGGTGAACACCGGGGAGCTGTTTTTT.

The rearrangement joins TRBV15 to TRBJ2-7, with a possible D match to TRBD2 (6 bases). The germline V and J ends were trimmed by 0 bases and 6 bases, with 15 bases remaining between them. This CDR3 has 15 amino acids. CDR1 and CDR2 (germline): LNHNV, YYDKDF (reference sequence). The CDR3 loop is CATSRDRTSYREQYF. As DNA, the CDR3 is TGTGCCACCAGCAGAGATCGCACTAGCTATCGCGAGCAGTACTTC.

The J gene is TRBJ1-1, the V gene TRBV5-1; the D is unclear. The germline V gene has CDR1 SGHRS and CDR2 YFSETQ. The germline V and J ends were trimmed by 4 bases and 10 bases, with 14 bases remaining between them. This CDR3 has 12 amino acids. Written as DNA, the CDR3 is TGCGCCAGCAGCGATTCGGGTGTTGGAGCTTTCTTT. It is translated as CASSDSGVGAFF.

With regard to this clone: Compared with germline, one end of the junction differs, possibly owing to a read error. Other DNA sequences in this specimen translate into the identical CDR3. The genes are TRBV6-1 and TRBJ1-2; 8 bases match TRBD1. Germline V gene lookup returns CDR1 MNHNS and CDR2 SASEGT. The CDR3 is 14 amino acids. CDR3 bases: TGTGCTAGCAGAGGACAGGGAAGTCTCTATGGCTACACCTTC. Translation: CASRGQGSLYGYTF.

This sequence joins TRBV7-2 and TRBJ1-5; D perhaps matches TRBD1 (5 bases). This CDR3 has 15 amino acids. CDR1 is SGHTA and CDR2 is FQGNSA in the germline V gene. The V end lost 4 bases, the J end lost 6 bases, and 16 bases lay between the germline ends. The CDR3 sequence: CASSWDPSFVQPQHF. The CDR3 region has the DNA TGTGCCAGCAGCTGGGACCCATCGTTTGTTCAGCCCCAGCATTTT.

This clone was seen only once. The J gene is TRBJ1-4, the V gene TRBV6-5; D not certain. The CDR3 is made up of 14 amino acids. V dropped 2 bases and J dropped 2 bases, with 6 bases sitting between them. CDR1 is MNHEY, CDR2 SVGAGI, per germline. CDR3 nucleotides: TGTGCCAGCAGTTACGTGGTGACTAATGAAAAACTGTTTTTT. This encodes CASSYVVTNEKLFF.

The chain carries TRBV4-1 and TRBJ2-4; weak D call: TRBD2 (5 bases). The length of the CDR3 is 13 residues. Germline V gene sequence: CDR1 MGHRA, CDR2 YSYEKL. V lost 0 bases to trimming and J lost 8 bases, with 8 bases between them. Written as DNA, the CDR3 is TGCGCCAGCAGCCAAGATACCGGGGACATTCAGTACTTC. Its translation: CASSQDTGDIQYF.

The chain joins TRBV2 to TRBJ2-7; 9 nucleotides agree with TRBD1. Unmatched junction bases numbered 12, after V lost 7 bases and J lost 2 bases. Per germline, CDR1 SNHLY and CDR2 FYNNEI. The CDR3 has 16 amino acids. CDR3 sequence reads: CASIPRTGDRTYEQYF. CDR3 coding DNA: TGTGCCAGCATCCCACGGACAGGGGACAGAACCTACGAGCAGTACTTC.

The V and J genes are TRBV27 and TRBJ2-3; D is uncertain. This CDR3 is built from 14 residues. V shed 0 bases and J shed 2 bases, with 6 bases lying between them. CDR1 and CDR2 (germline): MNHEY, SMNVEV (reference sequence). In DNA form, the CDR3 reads TGTGCCAGCAGTTTATCCCACAACACAGATACGCAGTATTTT. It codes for CASSLSHNTDTQYF.

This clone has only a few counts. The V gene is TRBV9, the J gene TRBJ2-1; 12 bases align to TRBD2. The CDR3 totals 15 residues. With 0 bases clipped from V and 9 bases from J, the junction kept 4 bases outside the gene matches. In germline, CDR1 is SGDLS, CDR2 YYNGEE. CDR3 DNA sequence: TGTGCCAGCAGCGTAGAGACTAGCGGGAGAGCTGAGCAGTTCTTC. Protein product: CASSVETSGRAEQFF. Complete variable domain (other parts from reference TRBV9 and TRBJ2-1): DSGVTQTPKHLITATGQRVTLRCSPRSGDLSVYWYQQSLDQGLQFLIQYYNGEERAKGNILERFSAQQFPDLHSELNLSSLELGDSALYFCASSVETSGRAEQFFGPGTRLTVL.

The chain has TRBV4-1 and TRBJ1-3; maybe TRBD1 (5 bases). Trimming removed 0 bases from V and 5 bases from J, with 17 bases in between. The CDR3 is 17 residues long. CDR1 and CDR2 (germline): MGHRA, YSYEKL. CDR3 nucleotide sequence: TGCGCCAGCAGCCAAGAATGGAGGGAAGGGACTCGAAACACCATATATTTT. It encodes CASSQEWREGTRNTIYF.

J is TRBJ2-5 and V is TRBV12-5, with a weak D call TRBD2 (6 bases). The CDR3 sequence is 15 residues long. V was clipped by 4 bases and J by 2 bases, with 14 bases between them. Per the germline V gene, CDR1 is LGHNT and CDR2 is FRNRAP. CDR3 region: CASGSQGREQETQYF. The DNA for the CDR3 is TGTGCTAGTGGTTCTCAGGGTCGGGAGCAAGAGACCCAGTACTTC.

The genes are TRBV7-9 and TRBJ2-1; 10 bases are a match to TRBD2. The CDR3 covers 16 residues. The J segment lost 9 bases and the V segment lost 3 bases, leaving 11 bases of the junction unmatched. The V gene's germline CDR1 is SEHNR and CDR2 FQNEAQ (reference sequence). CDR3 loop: CASSFLRTSGEGEQFF. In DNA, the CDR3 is TGTGCCAGCAGCTTCTTAAGGACTAGCGGAGAAGGTGAGCAGTTCTTC.

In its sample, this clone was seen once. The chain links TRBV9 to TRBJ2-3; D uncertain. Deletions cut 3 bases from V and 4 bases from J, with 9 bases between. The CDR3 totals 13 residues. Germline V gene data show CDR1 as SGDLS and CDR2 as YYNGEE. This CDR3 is CASSDHRADTQYF. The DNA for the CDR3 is TGTGCCAGCAGCGACCATCGCGCAGATACGCAGTATTTT.

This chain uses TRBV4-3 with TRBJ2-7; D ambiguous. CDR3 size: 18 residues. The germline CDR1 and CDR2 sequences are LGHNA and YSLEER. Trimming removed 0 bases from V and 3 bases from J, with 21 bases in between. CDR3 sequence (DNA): TGCGCCAGCAGCCAAGAGACCGCTGGTTCAGCTCACCGCTACGAGCAGTACTTC. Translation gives CASSQETAGSAHRYEQYF.

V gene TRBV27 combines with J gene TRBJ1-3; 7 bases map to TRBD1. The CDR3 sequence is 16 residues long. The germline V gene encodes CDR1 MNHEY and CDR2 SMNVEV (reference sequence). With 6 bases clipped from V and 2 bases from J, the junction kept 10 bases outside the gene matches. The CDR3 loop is CASSLYRGIAGNTIYF. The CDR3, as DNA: TGTGCCAGCAGCCTGTACAGGGGCATCGCTGGAAACACCATATATTTT.

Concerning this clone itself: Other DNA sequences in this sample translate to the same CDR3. The DNA for the CDR3 is TGCGCCAGCAGCCTCGACAGGGGCTCCTACGAGCAGTACTTC. It codes for CASSLDRGSYEQYF. The chain couples TRBV4-1 to TRBJ2-7; TRBD1 matches 8 bases. This CDR3 contains 14 residues. Germline trimming cut 4 bases from V and 0 bases from J; bases unmatched to any gene: 2. Germline CDR1 and CDR2: MGHRA and YSYEKL.

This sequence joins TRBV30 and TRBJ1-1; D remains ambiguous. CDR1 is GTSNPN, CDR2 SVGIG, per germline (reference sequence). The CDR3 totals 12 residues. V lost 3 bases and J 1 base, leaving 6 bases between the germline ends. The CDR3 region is CAWSQTNTEAFF. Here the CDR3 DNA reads TGTGCCTGGAGCCAAACGAACACTGAAGCTTTCTTT.